The 12 T cell receptor beta chains reported below all come from one sample, sequenced in a study of patients and donors after allogeneic stem cell transplantation. Each CDR3 protein is one row after TCRdb ran MiXCR on the RT-PCR reads. The sample holds about 87,000 distinct CDR3 sequences, less than 5% seen once. The sequencing input was blood, either unsorted or a sorted T cell fraction (not recorded which). These receptor sequences come from a human donor who was either an allogeneic HSCT recipient or a stem cell or donor lymphocyte infusion donor (not recorded which). It is not recorded whose cells these are; they may come from a transplant donor.

In its sample, this clonotype was seen many times. The rearrangement uses TRBV7-9 and TRBJ2-1, with 15 positions matching TRBD2. Per germline, CDR1 SEHNR and CDR2 FQNEAQ (reference sequence). The CDR3 runs to 16 residues. V was pared by 5 bases and J by 4 bases, with 3 bases of the junction left unmatched. CDR3 sequence: CASSRGTSGRYNEQFF. The CDR3 DNA is TGTGCCAGCAGCCGCGGGACTAGCGGGAGGTACAATGAGCAGTTCTTC.

The chain uses TRBV6-2 or TRBV6-3 and TRBJ2-3; 13 bases line up with TRBD2. Looked up from germline, CDR1 is MNHEY and CDR2 is SVGEGT. V lost 2 bases and J lost 4; bases outside the gene matches: 6. There are 17 residues in the CDR3. Written as DNA, the CDR3 is TGTGCCAGCAGTTACACTAGCGGGGGGGCCAACGCAGATACGCAGTATTTT. Its translation is CASSYTSGGANADTQYF.

This clonotype was counted at least ten times. The chain couples TRBV7-6 to TRBJ2-1; TRBD1 agrees at 8 bases. The CDR3 extends over 14 amino acids. Germline CDR1 reads SGHVS; CDR2 reads FNYEAQ. V gave up 1 base and J gave up 9 bases; unmatched junction bases: 5. CDR3: CASSLVGQGSEQFF. CDR3 coding DNA: TGTGCCAGCAGCTTAGTCGGACAGGGTAGTGAGCAGTTCTTC.

The chain combines TRBV20-1 with TRBJ2-3; 10 bases line up with TRBD2. Germline CDR1 DFQATT, CDR2 SNEGSKA (reference sequence). With V trimmed by 3 bases and J by 4 bases, 4 bases remained unmatched. The CDR3 loop spans 14 amino acids. The CDR3 reads CSASRLAGADTQYF. DNA for the CDR3: TGCAGTGCTAGTAGGCTAGCGGGGGCAGATACGCAGTATTTT.

This clonotype was counted many times. The chain has TRBV9 and TRBJ1-1; D remains unclear. The CDR3 runs 16 residues. Trimming took 0 bases from V and 7 from J, leaving 19 bases between them. Germline assignment: CDR1 SGDLS and CDR2 YYNGEE. CDR3 in amino acids: CASSVVARGGSGEAFF. The CDR3, as DNA: TGTGCCAGCAGCGTAGTCGCAAGAGGAGGGTCGGGTGAAGCTTTCTTT.

There are many counts of this clonotype. The CDR3 spells CAISDRVKRDQPQHF. The CDR3 coding sequence is TGTGCCATCAGTGATCGCGTCAAACGGGATCAGCCCCAGCATTTT. The chain combines TRBV10-3 with TRBJ1-5; D is undetermined. Germline CDR1 and CDR2: ENHRY and SYGVKD. V gave up 3 bases and J gave up 5 bases, with 14 bases separating them. The CDR3 spans 15 residues.

This clonotype was seen repeatedly, ten times or more. The chain carries TRBV20-1 and TRBJ1-2, with 8 bases identical to TRBD1. The CDR3 has 13 amino acids. Trimming took 4 bases from V and 1 from J; bases not matched to a gene: 2. Germline CDR1 is DFQATT and CDR2 is SNEGSKA (reference sequence). Here the CDR3 DNA reads TGCAGTGCTACCAGGGGGCTTAACTATGGCTACACCTTC. Amino acids: CSATRGLNYGYTF.

This clonotype showed up many times. V usage is TRBV20-1 and J usage is TRBJ1-1, with TRBD1 as a possible D gene (5 bases). The CDR3 is 13 amino acids. From germline, CDR1 is DFQATT and CDR2 SNEGSKA (reference sequence). Trimming took 5 bases from V and 2 from J, leaving 12 bases between them. CDR3 loop: CSAGGRTNTEAFF. The CDR3 coding sequence is TGCAGTGCTGGCGGCAGGACAAACACTGAAGCTTTCTTT.

This clonotype came up many times. This chain uses TRBV12-3 or TRBV12-4 with TRBJ1-3; D not certain. The CDR3 runs 13 residues. V lost 6 bases and J lost 0, with 6 bases in between. The CDR3 reads CASRSSSGNTIYF. In nucleotides, the CDR3 is TGTGCCAGCAGATCGTCCTCTGGAAACACCATATATTTT.

The sample holds many counts of this clonotype. The rearrangement joins TRBV20-1 to TRBJ2-5; the D gene is possibly TRBD2 (6 bases). Trimming pared 7 bases from V and 1 base from J, leaving 13 bases between. CDR1 DFQATT and CDR2 SNEGSKA come from the germline V gene (reference sequence). The CDR3 loop spans 13 amino acids. CDR3: CSVIRDSQETQYF. The CDR3 DNA reads as TGCAGTGTTATCCGGGACTCCCAAGAGACCCAGTACTTC.

There are many counts of this clonotype. The V and J genes are TRBV20-1 and TRBJ2-3, with 10 bases that match TRBD2. V trimming: 1 base; J trimming: 7 bases; junction bases outside the gene matches: 11. CDR1 DFQATT and CDR2 SNEGSKA come from the germline V gene (reference sequence). The CDR3 spans 16 residues. The CDR3 region is CSARAPLTSGLNTQYF. The DNA for the CDR3 is TGCAGTGCTAGAGCCCCCCTGACTAGCGGGCTGAATACGCAGTATTTT.

This clonotype came up many times. The chain employs TRBV15 and TRBJ2-1; D is unresolved. The CDR3 extends over 13 amino acids. CDR1 is LNHNV and CDR2 is YYDKDF in the germline V gene (reference sequence). The V gene lost 5 bases and the J gene lost 4 bases, with 9 bases spanning the gap. Written as DNA, the CDR3 is TGTGCCACCAGCCTTAGTAGGTACAATGAGCAGTTCTTC. Amino acid sequence: CATSLSRYNEQFF.